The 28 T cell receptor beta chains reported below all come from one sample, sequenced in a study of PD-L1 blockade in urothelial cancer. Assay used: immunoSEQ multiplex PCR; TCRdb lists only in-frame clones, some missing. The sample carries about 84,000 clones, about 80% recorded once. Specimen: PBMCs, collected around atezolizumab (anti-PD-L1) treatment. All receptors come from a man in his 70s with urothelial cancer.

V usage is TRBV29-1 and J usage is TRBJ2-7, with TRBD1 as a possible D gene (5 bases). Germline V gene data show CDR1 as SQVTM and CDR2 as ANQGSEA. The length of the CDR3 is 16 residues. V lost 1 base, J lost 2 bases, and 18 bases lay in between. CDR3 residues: CSVEGAQGLLPYEQYF. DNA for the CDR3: TGCAGCGTTGAAGGGGCTCAGGGCCTCCTTCCCTACGAGCAGTACTTC.

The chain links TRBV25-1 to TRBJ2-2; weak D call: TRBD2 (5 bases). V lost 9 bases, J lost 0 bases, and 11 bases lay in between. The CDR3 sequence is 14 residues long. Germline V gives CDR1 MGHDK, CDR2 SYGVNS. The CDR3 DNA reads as TGTGCCAGGCCGGGAAAGACGAACACCGGGGAGCTGTTTTTT. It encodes CARPGKTNTGELFF.

The CDR3 protein is CASRPGHMNTEAFF. The CDR3 DNA follows: TGTGCCAGCAGGCCGGGACATATGAACACTGAAGCTTTCTTT. The chain joins TRBV27 to TRBJ1-1; D perhaps matches TRBD1 (6 bases). From germline, CDR1 is MNHEY and CDR2 SMNVEV (reference sequence). This CDR3 comprises 14 residues. Trimming took 6 bases from V and 0 from J, leaving 11 bases between them.

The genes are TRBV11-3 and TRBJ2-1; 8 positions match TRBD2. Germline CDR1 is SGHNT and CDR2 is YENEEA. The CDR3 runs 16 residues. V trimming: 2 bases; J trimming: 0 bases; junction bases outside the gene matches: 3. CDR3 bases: TGTGCCAGCAGCTTAACCGGGGGGGCCTCCTACAATGAGCAGTTCTTC. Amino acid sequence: CASSLTGGASYNEQFF.

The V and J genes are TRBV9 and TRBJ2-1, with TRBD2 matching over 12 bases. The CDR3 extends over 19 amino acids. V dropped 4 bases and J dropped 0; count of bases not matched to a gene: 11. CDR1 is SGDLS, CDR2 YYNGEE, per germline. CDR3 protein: CASSLRTSGKVGSYNEQFF. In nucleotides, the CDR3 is TGTGCCAGCAGCCTCAGGACTAGCGGGAAGGTTGGCTCCTACAATGAGCAGTTCTTC.

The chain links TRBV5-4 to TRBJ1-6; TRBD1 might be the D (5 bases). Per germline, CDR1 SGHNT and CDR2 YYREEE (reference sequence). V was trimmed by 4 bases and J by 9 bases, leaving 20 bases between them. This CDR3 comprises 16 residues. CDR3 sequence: CASSAAGTRETSPLHF. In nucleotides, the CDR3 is TGTGCCAGCAGCGCGGCGGGGACCAGGGAAACTTCACCCCTCCACTTT.

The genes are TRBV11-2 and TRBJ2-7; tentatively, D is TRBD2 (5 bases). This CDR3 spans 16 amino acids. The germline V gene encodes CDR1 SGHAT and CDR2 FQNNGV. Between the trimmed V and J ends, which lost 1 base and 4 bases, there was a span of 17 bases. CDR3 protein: CASSLVRRETPYEQYF. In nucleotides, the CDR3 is TGTGCCAGCAGCTTAGTCCGCCGGGAAACCCCTTACGAGCAGTACTTC.

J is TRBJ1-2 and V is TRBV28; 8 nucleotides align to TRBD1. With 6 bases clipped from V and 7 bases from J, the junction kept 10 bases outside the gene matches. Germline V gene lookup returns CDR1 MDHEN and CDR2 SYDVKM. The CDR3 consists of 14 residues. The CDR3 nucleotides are TGTGCCAGCAGGCCCCCCGGACAGGGTGGTGGCTACACCTTC. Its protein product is CASRPPGQGGGYTF.

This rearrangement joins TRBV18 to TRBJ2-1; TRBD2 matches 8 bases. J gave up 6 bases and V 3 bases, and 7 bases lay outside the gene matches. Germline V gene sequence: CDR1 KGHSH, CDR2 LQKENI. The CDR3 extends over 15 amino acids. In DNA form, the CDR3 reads TGTGCCAGCTCACCTCCCTCGGGGGGGCGCAATGAGCAGTTCTTC. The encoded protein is CASSPPSGGRNEQFF.

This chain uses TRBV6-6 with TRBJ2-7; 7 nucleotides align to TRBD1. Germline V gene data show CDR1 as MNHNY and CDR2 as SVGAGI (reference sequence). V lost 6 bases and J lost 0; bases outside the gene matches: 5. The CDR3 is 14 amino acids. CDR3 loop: CASSRDSSSYEQYF. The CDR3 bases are TGTGCCAGCAGCAGGGACAGCAGCTCCTACGAGCAGTACTTC.

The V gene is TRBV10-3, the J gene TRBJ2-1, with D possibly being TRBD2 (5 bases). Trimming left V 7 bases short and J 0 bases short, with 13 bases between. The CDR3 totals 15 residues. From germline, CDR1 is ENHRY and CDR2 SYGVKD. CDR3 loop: CAIMGAVSSYNEQFF. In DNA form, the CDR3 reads TGTGCCATCATGGGAGCGGTAAGCTCCTACAATGAGCAGTTCTTC.

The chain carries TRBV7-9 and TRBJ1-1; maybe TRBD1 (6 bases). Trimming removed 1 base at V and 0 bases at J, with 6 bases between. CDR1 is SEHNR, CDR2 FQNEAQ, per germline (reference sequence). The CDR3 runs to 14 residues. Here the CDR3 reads CASSLEGVNTEAFF. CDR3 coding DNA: TGTGCCAGCAGCTTAGAGGGGGTGAACACTGAAGCTTTCTTT.

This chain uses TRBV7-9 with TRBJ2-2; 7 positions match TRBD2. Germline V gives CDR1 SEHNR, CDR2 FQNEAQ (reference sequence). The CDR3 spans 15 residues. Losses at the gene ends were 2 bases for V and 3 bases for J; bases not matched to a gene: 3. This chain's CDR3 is CASSLSGGDTGELFF. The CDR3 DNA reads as TGTGCCAGCAGCTTATCGGGGGGAGACACCGGGGAGCTGTTTTTT.

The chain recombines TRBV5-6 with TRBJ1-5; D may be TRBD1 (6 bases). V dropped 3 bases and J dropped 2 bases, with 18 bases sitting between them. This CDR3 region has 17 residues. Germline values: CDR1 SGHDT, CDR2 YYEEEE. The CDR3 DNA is TGTGCCAGCAGCTCTACAGGACGCAGGGGTGGCAATCAGCCCCAGCATTTT. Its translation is CASSSTGRRGGNQPQHF.

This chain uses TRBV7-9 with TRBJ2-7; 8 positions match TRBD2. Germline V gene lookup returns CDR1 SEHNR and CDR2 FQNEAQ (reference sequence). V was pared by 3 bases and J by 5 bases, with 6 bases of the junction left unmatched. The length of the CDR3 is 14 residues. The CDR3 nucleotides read TGTGCCAGCAGCTTCGGGACTAGTGAGGACGAGCAGTACTTC. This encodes CASSFGTSEDEQYF. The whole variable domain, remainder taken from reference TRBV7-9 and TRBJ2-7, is DTGVSQNPRHKITKRGQNVTFRCDPISEHNRLYWYRQTLGQGPEFLTYFQNEAQLEKSRLLSDRFSAERPKGSFSTLEIQRTEQGDSAMYLCASSFGTSEDEQYFGPGTRLTVT.

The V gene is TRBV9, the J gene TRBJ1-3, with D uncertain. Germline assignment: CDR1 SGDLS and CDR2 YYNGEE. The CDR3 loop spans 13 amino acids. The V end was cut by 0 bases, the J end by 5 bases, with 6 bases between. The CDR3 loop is CASSVGGRNTIYF. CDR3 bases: TGTGCCAGCAGCGTAGGTGGCAGAAACACCATATATTTT.

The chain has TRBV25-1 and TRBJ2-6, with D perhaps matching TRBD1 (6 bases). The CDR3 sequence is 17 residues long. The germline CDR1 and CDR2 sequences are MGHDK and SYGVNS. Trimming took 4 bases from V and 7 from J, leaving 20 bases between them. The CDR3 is CASSAGTPYRRANVLTF. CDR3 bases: TGTGCCAGCAGTGCGGGGACACCATACCGACGAGCCAACGTCCTGACTTTC. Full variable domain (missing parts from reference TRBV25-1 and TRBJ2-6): EADIYQTPRYLVIGTGKKITLECSQTMGHDKMYWYQQDPGMELHLIHYSYGVNSTEKGDLSSESTVSRIRTEHFPLTLESARPSHTSQYLCASSAGTPYRRANVLTFGAGSRLTVL.

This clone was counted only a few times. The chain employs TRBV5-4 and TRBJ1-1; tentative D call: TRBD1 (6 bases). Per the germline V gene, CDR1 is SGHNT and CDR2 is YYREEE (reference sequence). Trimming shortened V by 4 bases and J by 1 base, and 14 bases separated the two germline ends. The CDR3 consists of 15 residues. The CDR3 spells CASSLIDRTNTEAFF. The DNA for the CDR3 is TGTGCCAGCAGCCTTATCGACAGGACGAACACTGAAGCTTTCTTT.

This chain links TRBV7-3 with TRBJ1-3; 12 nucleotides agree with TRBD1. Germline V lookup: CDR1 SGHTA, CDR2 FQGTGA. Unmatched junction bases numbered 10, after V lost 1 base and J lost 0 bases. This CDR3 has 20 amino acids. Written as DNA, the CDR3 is TGTGCCAGCAGCTTAATTGGGGGACAGGGGGCTTTATACTCTGGAAACACCATATATTTT. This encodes CASSLIGGQGALYSGNTIYF. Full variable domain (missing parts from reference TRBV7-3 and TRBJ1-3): GAGVSQTPSNKVTEKGKYVELRCDPISGHTALYWYRQSLGQGPEFLIYFQGTGAADDSGLPNDRFFAVRPEGSVSTLKIQRTERGDSAVYLCASSLIGGQGALYSGNTIYFGEGSWLTVV.

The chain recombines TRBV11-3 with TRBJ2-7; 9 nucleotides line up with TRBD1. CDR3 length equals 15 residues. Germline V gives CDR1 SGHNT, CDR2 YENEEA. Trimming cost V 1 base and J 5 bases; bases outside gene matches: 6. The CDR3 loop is CASSLGGQGLHEQYF. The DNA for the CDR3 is TGTGCCAGCAGCTTAGGCGGACAGGGGCTGCACGAGCAGTACTTC.

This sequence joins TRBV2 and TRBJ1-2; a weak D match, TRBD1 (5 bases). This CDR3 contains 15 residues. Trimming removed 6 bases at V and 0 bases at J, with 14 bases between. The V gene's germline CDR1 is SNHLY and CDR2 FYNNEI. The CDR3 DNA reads TGTGCCAGCAGCTTGACAGAAACTCCTAACTATGGCTACACCTTC. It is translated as CASSLTETPNYGYTF.

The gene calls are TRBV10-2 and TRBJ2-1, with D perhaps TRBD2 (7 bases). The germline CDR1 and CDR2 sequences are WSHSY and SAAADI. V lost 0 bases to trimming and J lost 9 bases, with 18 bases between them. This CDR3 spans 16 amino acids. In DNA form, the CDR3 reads TGCGCCAGCAGTGAGTCAGCCCACCAAGGGGGGGGTGAGCAGTTCTTC. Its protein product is CASSESAHQGGGEQFF.

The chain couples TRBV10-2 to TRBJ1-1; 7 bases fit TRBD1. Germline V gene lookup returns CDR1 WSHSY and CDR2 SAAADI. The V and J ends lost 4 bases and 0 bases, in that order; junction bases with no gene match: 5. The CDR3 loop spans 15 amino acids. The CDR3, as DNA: TGCGCCAGCAGTGCGCAGGGGGTTATGAACACTGAAGCTTTCTTT. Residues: CASSAQGVMNTEAFF.

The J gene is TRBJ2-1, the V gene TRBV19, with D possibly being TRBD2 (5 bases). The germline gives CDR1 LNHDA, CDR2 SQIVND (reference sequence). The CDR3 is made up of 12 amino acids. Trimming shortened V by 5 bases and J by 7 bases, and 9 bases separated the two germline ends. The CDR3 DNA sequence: TGTGCCAGTAGTCCCTCGGGGAATGAGCAGTTCTTC. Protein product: CASSPSGNEQFF.

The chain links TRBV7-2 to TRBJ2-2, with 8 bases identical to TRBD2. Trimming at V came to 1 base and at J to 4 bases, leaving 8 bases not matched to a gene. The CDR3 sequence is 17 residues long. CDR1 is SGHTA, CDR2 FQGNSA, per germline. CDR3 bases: TGTGCCAGCAGCTTAGTATCGGGGGGGCCTGGCACCGGGGAGCTGTTTTTT. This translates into CASSLVSGGPGTGELFF.

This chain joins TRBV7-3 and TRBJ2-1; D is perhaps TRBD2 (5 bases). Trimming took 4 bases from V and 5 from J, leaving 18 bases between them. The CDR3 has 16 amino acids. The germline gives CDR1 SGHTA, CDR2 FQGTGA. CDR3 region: CASSSRRVDGDNEQFF. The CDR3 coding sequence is TGTGCCAGCAGCTCCCGAAGGGTTGACGGGGACAATGAGCAGTTCTTC.

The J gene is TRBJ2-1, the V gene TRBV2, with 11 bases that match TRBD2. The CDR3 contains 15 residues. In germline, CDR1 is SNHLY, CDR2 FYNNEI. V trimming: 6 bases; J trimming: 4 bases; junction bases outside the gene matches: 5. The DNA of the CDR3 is TGTGCCAGCAGGGCCGGGACTAGCGGATACAATGAGCAGTTCTTC. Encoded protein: CASRAGTSGYNEQFF.

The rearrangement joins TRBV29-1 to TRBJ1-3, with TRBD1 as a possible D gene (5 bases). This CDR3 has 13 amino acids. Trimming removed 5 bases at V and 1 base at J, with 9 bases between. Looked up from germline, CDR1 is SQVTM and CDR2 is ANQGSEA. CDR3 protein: CSVWGGSGNTIYF. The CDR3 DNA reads TGCAGCGTTTGGGGGGGATCTGGAAACACCATATATTTT.